This paragraph covers one T cell receptor (beta chain) sequence. Its specific antigen is unknown. Per-base quality was not reported, and no clone a single base away is much larger than it. The time point label for this specimen denotes: persistent/refractory GD, antithyroid drugs over 5 years with positive TRAb. For both TCR sequencing and RNA sequencing, RNA was extracted from PBMCs in TRIzol. The diagnosis of Graves' disease was made according to American Thyroid Association guidelines. Patients for the study were recruited at an endocrinology department in Xi'an, China. Each patient gave approximately 10 milliliters of peripheral blood, collected in an EDTA anticoagulant tube. Ficoll Paque Plus density gradient separation was used to isolate PBMCs, and no further T cell sorting was performed. An Agilent 2100 Bioanalyzer and agarose gel were used to check RNA quality, while a NanoDrop 2000 measured RNA concentration.

The record originates from a study of regulatory T cells in long-lasting Graves disease (dated by TCRdb to about 2021). At the level of the whole study: To count as having persistent Graves' disease, a patient had to have received antithyroid drug treatment for over 5 years with TSH receptor autoantibodies remaining persistently positive. On average, persistent Graves' disease patients in the clinical cohort had been on antithyroid drugs for about 9.7 years. Peripheral blood TCR sequencing and RNA sequencing compared persistent Graves' disease patients with newly diagnosed Graves' disease patients. A total of about 33 samples underwent TCR sequencing, from around 13 patients with persistent Graves' disease and some 20 patients with newly diagnosed Graves' disease. The study was registered as a clinical trial and conducted in China.

The library was generated by multiplex PCR. Sequencing used an Illumina HiSeq 4000. iRepertoire HTBI primers and Arm-PCR amplification of CDR3 regions were used to construct TCR beta libraries. Before sequencing, the PCR products underwent gel purification. The source study handled its data this way. Gene usage analysis of CDR3 amino acid clonotypes relied on the 62 TRBV and 14 TRBJ segments identified across samples. COPE and FqMerger were used to merge filtered high-quality paired reads into contigs. Contigs were aligned with BLAST to IMGT TRBV, TRBD and TRBJ reference genes, and CDR3 was defined per IMGT. Clonotypes above 0.1% frequency were classified as highly expanded clones. Shannon entropy served as the measure of repertoire diversity, while the Gini coefficient captured V-J evenness. Public clonotypes were defined as clonotypes shared by more than one individual. The raw public data were reprocessed by TCRdb itself: fastp quality trimming at Q25, MiXCR clonotype calling, in-frame beta chains only. Rows matching on CDR3 protein sequence are summarized as one entry with the most common DNA and genes. TCRdb, not the authors, supplied the V and J calls. The sample table contains roughly 500,000 distinct CDR3 sequences; only one count was recorded for around a fifth of them. The ten largest account for 7.1% of the sample.

Results and caveats for the whole study, not just this receptor: Persistent patients shared more public clonotypes among themselves (around 3,000) than newly diagnosed patients did (more than 950). Preferential use of TRBV28, TRBJ1-2 and TRBJ2-5 was observed in persistent disease, whereas TRBV20-1 and TRBJ2-1 were favored in newly diagnosed disease. Only the TCR beta chain was sequenced and analyzed. The study examined only peripheral blood because the primary lesion, thyroid tissue, could not be accessed. The authors noted that the small sample size was a limitation that may lower accuracy. Persistent Graves' disease patients showed lower TCR Shannon entropy and fewer highly expanded clones than newly diagnosed patients, suggesting clonal expansion.

CDR3 length: 15 amino acids, cysteine to phenylalanine. The only DNA kept is the CDR3, 45 bases in frame from the first base. Deletion took 0 bases off V and 7 bases off J, with a span of 18 bases between the germline ends. From the germline V gene, CDR1 is SQVTM and CDR2 is ANQGSEA. This TCR was sampled from a female donor with Graves disease. Specimen: peripheral blood mononuclear cells (PBMCs), collected when the disease was refractory, from a patient treated with antithyroid drugs. This chain is built from TRBV29-1 and TRBJ1-2; there is no confident call for the D gene. The nucleotide sequence is given as TGCAGCGTTGAAGACCATCTGGGGTCCCCCGGTGGCTACACCTTC. This gives the protein CSVEDHLGSPGGYTF.